The clone carrying this TCR beta chain was picked up a small number of times. Its antigen is unknown. This CDR3 comprises 15 residues. The junction had 7 bases not matched to a gene; V was cut back by 2 bases and J by 3 bases. The germline V gene has CDR1 DFQATT and CDR2 SNEGSKA (reference sequence). This entry is derived from a study of T cells after yellow fever vaccination. Study-wide results and caveats: Peak timing came faster in the weaker secondary response, day 5 versus 15.

MiXCR, applied by TCRdb to the 5' RACE reads, yields one record per CDR3 protein. The table has roughly 350,000 distinct CDR3 sequences, 4.1% seen once. The chain has TRBV20-1 and TRBJ1-5; 7 nucleotides line up with TRBD1. Sequenced here: PBMCs, sampled 5 days after the yellow fever booster vaccination. The receptor was derived from a man younger than 35 who received the YFV17D yellow fever vaccine. CDR3 loop: CSARRSGGLNQPQHF. The CDR3 DNA reads as TGCAGTGCTAGAAGATCAGGGGGTCTCAATCAGCCCCAGCATTTT.